This T cell receptor beta chain is drawn from a study of blood T cell repertoires in COVID-19. V trimming: 0 bases; J trimming: 5 bases; junction bases outside the gene matches: 8. Germline V lookup: CDR1 SGHRS, CDR2 YFSETQ. This CDR3 has 16 amino acids. Generated by immunoSEQ multiplex PCR, the TCRdb table keeps only in-frame clones and is missing some. This table has roughly 290,000 clones, approximately 86% appearing once. V and J are TRBV5-1 and TRBJ2-3, with TRBD2 identical over 8 bases. Sequenced material: peripheral blood. The TCR was taken from a woman aged 25 to 39 who had recovered from COVID-19. As DNA, the CDR3 is TGCGCCAGCAGCTTGGCCTCGGGAGGGCCAAGAGATACGCAGTATTTT. Its protein is CASSLASGGPRDTQYF.